A selection of T cell receptor beta chains follows, all from one sample in a study of cytomegalovirus exposure and HLA in healthy donors. Sequenced by immunoSEQ multiplex PCR; TCRdb stores in-frame clones only, minus some. This table holds around 64,000 clones, 75% to 80% found once. The sequenced material came from PBMCs. All receptors come from a man younger than 35 in good health and CMV-seropositive. Both conserved end residues are part of each CDR3. The D gene is left open where the match is weak. The listing skips clone size in some rows; elsewhere it reads once, few, many or a size class.

>TRBJ2-1|TRBV7-3|.|.
CASSLTQGSEQFF
TGTGCCAGCAGCTTAACCCAGGGATCTGAGCAGTTCTTC
>TRBJ2-7|TRBV6-5|.|TRBD2
CASSYSTSGSSYEQYF
TGTGCCAGCAGTTACTCGACTAGCGGGAGTTCCTACGAGCAGTACTTC
>TRBJ2-3|TRBV18|once|TRBD2
CASSRAGTSGSDTQYF
TGTGCCAGCTCACGAGCCGGGACTAGCGGGTCAGATACGCAGTATTTT
>TRBJ1-4|TRBV2|.|TRBD1
CASSLGTGGQKLFF
TGTGCCAGCAGTCTCGGGACAGGGGGCCAAAAACTGTTTTTT
>TRBJ2-5|TRBV4-2|.|TRBD2
CASSPRRREGETQYF
TGTGCCAGCAGCCCCCGTCGGCGGGAGGGGGAGACCCAGTACTTC
>TRBJ2-1|TRBV29-1|.|.
CSAERLYNEQFF
TGCAGCGCCGAGAGACTCTACAATGAGCAGTTCTTC
>TRBJ2-1|TRBV9|.|TRBD1
CASSVVGQSSYNEQFF
TGTGCCAGCAGCGTAGTGGGACAGAGCTCCTACAATGAGCAGTTCTTC
>TRBJ2-5|TRBV5-6|few|TRBD1
CASSLVDRRETQYF
TGTGCCAGCAGCTTGGTGGACAGGAGAGAGACCCAGTACTTC
>TRBJ2-2|TRBV7-6|.|.
CASEQVPPGELFF
TGTGCCAGCGAACAGGTCCCCCCCGGGGAGCTGTTTTTT
>TRBJ2-7|TRBV6-5|.|TRBD1
CASSYQQGARGEQYF
TGTGCCAGCAGTTACCAGCAGGGGGCTCGGGGAGAGCAGTACTTC
>TRBJ1-1|TRBV2|few|.
CAGGAGPDTEAFF
TGTGCCGGAGGGGCCGGGCCGGACACTGAAGCTTTCTTT
>TRBJ2-3|TRBV30|.|.
CAWSGSSVVTDTQYF
TGTGCCTGGAGTGGAAGCAGCGTCGTGACAGATACGCAGTATTTT
>TRBJ2-6|TRBV13|.|.
CASSFTGSGANVLTF
TGTGCCAGCAGTTTTACAGGGTCCGGGGCCAACGTCCTGACTTTC
>TRBJ1-1|TRBV30|once|.
CAWSVGSGTEAFF
TGTGCCTGGAGTGTGGGGAGTGGGACTGAAGCTTTCTTT
>TRBJ2-3|TRBV10-2|.|.
CASRDPDRDTQYF
TGCGCCAGCAGGGACCCCGACAGAGATACGCAGTATTTT
>TRBJ1-1|TRBV2|.|TRBD1
CARGGQGGNTEAFF
TGTGCCAGGGGGGGACAGGGTGGGAACACTGAAGCTTTCTTT
>TRBJ1-5|TRBV7-8|.|.
CASSFSSGILNQPQHF
TGTGCCAGCAGCTTCAGCTCGGGTATATTAAATCAGCCCCAGCATTTT
>TRBJ2-5|TRBV6-5|.|TRBD2
CASSYQRGEETQYF
TGTGCCAGCAGTTACCAGCGGGGGGAAGAGACCCAGTACTTC
>TRBJ1-5|TRBV30|.|TRBD1
CAWSGQGGNQPQHF
TGTGCCTGGAGTGGACAGGGAGGCAATCAGCCCCAGCATTTT
>TRBJ1-5|TRBV19|.|.
CASSSRGSEQPQHF
TGTGCCAGTAGTTCCAGGGGTTCAGAGCAGCCCCAGCATTTT
>TRBJ1-2|TRBV9|few|.
CASSARPGANGYTF
TGTGCCAGCAGCGCAAGACCAGGGGCTAATGGCTACACCTTC
>TRBJ1-2|TRBV28|.|.
CASSLSNYGYTF
TGTGCCAGCAGCCTTTCTAACTATGGCTACACCTTC
>TRBJ1-2|TRBV7-2|.|TRBD1
CASSPPDRVHGYTF
TGTGCCAGCAGCCCCCCAGACAGGGTCCATGGCTACACCTTC
>TRBJ2-1|TRBV7-6|few|TRBD2
CASSLLAGGSNEQFF
TGTGCCAGCAGCTTGCTAGCGGGGGGGAGCAATGAGCAGTTCTTC
>TRBJ1-1|TRBV29-1|.|.
CSVDGQVEAFF
TGCAGCGTTGATGGTCAGGTAGAAGCTTTCTTT
>TRBJ1-5|TRBV27|.|.
CASSPLLYQPQHF
TGTGCCAGCAGTCCTCTCCTTTATCAGCCCCAGCATTTT
>TRBJ1-5|TRBV15|.|.
CATSRDWSWLHQPQHF
TGTGCCACCAGCAGAGATTGGAGTTGGCTTCATCAGCCCCAGCATTTT
>TRBJ2-7|TRBV30|.|.
CAWSVGLSYEQYF
TGTGCCTGGAGTGTAGGACTGTCCTACGAGCAGTACTTC
>TRBJ1-2|TRBV12-5|.|.
CASALGQERRGYTF
TGTGCTAGTGCCCTCGGGCAGGAGCGGCGGGGCTACACCTTC
>TRBJ2-2|TRBV10-2|.|.
CASRAGVLDTGELFF
TGCGCCAGCAGGGCAGGGGTCCTTGACACCGGGGAGCTGTTTTTT
>TRBJ1-1|TRBV6-5|.|.
CASSYRTANTEAFF
TGTGCCAGCAGTTACCGGACAGCGAACACTGAAGCTTTCTTT
>TRBJ2-3|TRBV25-1|.|.
CASSEQQTDTQYF
TGTGCCAGCAGTGAACAACAGACAGATACGCAGTATTTT
>TRBJ2-7|TRBV5-1|.|TRBD1
CASSLPGQGHLGLSYEQYF
TGCGCCAGCAGCCTACCGGGACAGGGGCACCTAGGACTAAGCTACGAGCAGTACTTC
>TRBJ2-1|TRBV6-5|.|TRBD1
CASSYGDRGLNNEQFF
TGTGCCAGCAGTTACGGGGACAGGGGGCTTAACAATGAGCAGTTCTTC
>TRBJ1-1|TRBV6-1|.|.
CASSEDRDTEAFF
TGTGCCAGCAGTGAAGACAGGGACACTGAAGCTTTCTTT
>TRBJ1-6|TRBV28|.|TRBD1
CASSSRTGGNSPLHF
TGTGCCAGCAGTTCAAGGACAGGGGGCAATTCACCCCTCCACTTT
>TRBJ1-1|TRBV10-2|.|.
CASRAPGQRNTEAFF
TGCGCCAGCAGGGCACCAGGACAGAGAAACACTGAAGCTTTCTTT
>TRBJ1-2|TRBV2|.|TRBD1
CASSEQGAFGYTF
TGTGCCAGCAGTGAACAGGGGGCTTTTGGCTACACCTTC
>TRBJ1-2|TRBV13|.|TRBD1
CASSSRDRGGYTF
TGTGCCAGCAGCTCCCGGGACAGGGGTGGCTACACCTTC
>TRBJ2-2|TRBV11-2|once|TRBD1
CASSDWTGLTGELFF
TGTGCCAGCAGCGATTGGACAGGGTTAACCGGGGAGCTGTTTTTT
>TRBJ2-7|TRBV7-8|.|TRBD1
CASTEQGYEQYF
TGTGCCAGCACCGAACAGGGGTACGAGCAGTACTTC
>TRBJ1-1|TRBV7-9|.|TRBD1
CASSQQGPTEAFF
TGTGCCAGCAGTCAACAGGGGCCCACTGAAGCTTTCTTT
>TRBJ1-3|TRBV7-9|.|TRBD1
CASSLTTGGNTIYF
TGTGCCAGCAGCTTAACGACAGGGGGAAACACCATATATTTT
>TRBJ2-7|TRBV30|.|TRBD1
CAWSRGQGAPGQYF
TGTGCCTGGAGTAGAGGACAGGGGGCGCCAGGGCAGTACTTC
>TRBJ1-4|TRBV5-1|few|.
CASSLGSGSEKLFF
TGCGCCAGCAGCTTGGGGTCGGGATCTGAAAAACTGTTTTTT
>TRBJ1-1|TRBV7-8|.|.
CASSLARHTEAFF
TGTGCCAGCAGCTTAGCCAGGCACACTGAAGCTTTCTTT
>TRBJ2-6|TRBV2|.|.
CASSLRSGANVLTF
TGTGCCAGCAGTCTGAGGTCTGGGGCCAACGTCCTGACTTTC
>TRBJ1-2|TRBV30|once|TRBD1
CAWRPPDRGYGYTF
TGTGCCTGGAGACCACCCGACAGGGGCTATGGCTACACCTTC
>TRBJ2-3|TRBV6-1|.|.
CASSEKRPTDTQYF
TGTGCCAGCAGTGAGAAGCGGCCCACAGATACGCAGTATTTT
>TRBJ1-6|TRBV6-5|.|TRBD1
CASRGTGLNSPLHF
TGTGCCAGCAGGGGGACAGGGCTTAATTCACCCCTCCACTTT
>TRBJ1-3|TRBV4-1|.|.
CASSQVAGLGNTIYF
TGCGCCAGCAGCCAAGTAGCAGGGTTAGGAAACACCATATATTTT
>TRBJ1-3|TRBV7-6|once|.
CASIPYLDASSGNTIYF
TGTGCCAGCATCCCTTATTTAGACGCTAGCTCTGGAAACACCATATATTTT
>TRBJ1-1|TRBV5-1|few|.
CASSPAGTEAFF
TGCGCCAGCAGCCCGGCCGGGACAGAAGCTTTCTTT
>TRBJ2-3|TRBV7-9|once|TRBD1
CASSPTGQGADTQYF
TGTGCCAGCAGCCCTACTGGACAGGGGGCGGATACGCAGTATTTT
>TRBJ2-1|TRBV6-4|.|TRBD2
CASSDSTSGGDEQFF
TGTGCCAGCAGTGACTCCACGAGCGGGGGAGATGAGCAGTTCTTC